This TCR beta chain was identified during a study of T cells in Graves' hyperthyroidism and ophthalmopathy. Study results and caveats: Blood also showed most of the thyroid clonotypes that were expanded above 0.001.

Using RNA transcripts as the source, TCR beta CDR3 regions were amplified. Initially, a first-round RT-PCR of the TCR CDR3 employed the HTBI primer set. In TCRdb, the multiplex PCR reads were re-called with MiXCR into one record per CDR3 protein. The profile shows around 300,000 distinct CDR3 sequences, 20% to 25% of them singletons. The CDR3 spans 15 residues. Losses at the gene ends were 6 bases for V and 2 bases for J; bases not matched to a gene: 10. Germline assignment: CDR1 DFQATT and CDR2 SNEGSKA (reference sequence). This clonotype was counted between two and nine times. Antigen specificity is unknown. Clinical symptoms, serum thyroxine and TRAb, thyroid ultrasound and orbital computed tomography together formed the diagnostic basis.

The gene calls are TRBV20-1 and TRBJ2-3; the match to TRBD2 covers 8 bases. The sequence was collected from a man in his thirties or forties with Graves' ophthalmopathy. Sequenced input: blood. This CDR3 is CSAFFSGTFTDTQYF. CDR3 DNA sequence: TGCAGTGCATTTTTTAGCGGGACCTTCACAGATACGCAGTATTTT.